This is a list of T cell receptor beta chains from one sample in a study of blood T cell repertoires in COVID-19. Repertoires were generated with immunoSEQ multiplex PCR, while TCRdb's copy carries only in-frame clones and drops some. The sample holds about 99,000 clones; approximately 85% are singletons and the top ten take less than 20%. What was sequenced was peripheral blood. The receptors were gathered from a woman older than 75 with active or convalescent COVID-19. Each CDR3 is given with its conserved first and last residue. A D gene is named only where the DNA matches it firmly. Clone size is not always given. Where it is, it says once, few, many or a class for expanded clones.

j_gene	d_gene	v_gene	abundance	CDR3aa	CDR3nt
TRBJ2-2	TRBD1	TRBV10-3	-	CAISGLTGVSGELFF	TGTGCCATCAGTGGGTTGACAGGGGTGTCCGGGGAGCTGTTTTTT
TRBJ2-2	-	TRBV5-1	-	CASSFPGASTGELFF	TGCGCCAGCAGCTTTCCGGGAGCTAGCACCGGGGAGCTGTTTTTT
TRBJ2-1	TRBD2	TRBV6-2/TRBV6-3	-	CASSYTSGANEQFF	TGTGCCAGCAGTTATACTAGCGGAGCCAATGAGCAGTTCTTC
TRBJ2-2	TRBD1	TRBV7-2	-	CASSLGLGGSGELFF	TGTGCCAGCAGCTTAGGGCTAGGGGGCTCCGGGGAGCTGTTTTTT
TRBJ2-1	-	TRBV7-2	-	CASSLVFSDEQFF	TGTGCCAGCAGCTTAGTGTTTAGTGATGAGCAGTTCTTC
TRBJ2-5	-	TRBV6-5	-	CASRRERQETQYF	TGTGCCAGCCGGCGCGAGCGCCAAGAGACCCAGTACTTC
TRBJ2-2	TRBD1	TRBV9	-	CASSRTGLNTGELFF	TGTGCCAGCAGTAGGACAGGCTTGAACACCGGGGAGCTGTTTTTT
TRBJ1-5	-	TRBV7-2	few	CASSPGGGALGQPQHF	TGTGCCAGCAGCCCAGGAGGAGGGGCCCTCGGGCAGCCCCAGCATTTT
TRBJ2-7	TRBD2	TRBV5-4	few	CASSLGGLAGDYEQYF	TGTGCCAGCAGCTTGGGTGGACTAGCGGGAGACTACGAGCAGTACTTC
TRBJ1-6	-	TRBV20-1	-	CSASQGWNSPLHF	TGCAGTGCTAGTCAGGGCTGGAATTCACCCCTCCACTTT
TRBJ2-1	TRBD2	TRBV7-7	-	CASSPRPLAGGPDEQFF	TGTGCTAGCAGCCCTCGCCCCCTAGCGGGAGGGCCCGATGAGCAGTTCTTC
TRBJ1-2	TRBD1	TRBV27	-	CASTLKASGQGFYGYTF	TGTGCCAGCACCCTTAAAGCCTCGGGACAGGGGTTCTATGGCTACACCTTC
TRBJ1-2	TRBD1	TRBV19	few	CASSIGQDNYGYTF	TGTGCCAGTAGTATTGGACAGGACAACTATGGCTACACCTTC
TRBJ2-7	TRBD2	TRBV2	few	CASSVGLGTISPYEQYF	TGTGCCAGCAGTGTAGGACTAGGTACAATATCCCCCTACGAGCAGTACTTC
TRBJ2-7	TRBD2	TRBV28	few	CASRLGSLTSGDYEQYF	TGTGCCAGCAGGCTCGGATCCTTGACTAGCGGGGATTACGAGCAGTACTTC
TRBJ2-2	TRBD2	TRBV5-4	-	CASSLAGGPSGELFF	TGTGCCAGCAGCTTGGCGGGAGGGCCCTCCGGGGAGCTGTTTTTT
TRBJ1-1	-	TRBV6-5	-	CASAVLSRLNTEAFF	TGTGCCAGCGCGGTATTGAGCAGACTGAACACTGAAGCTTTCTTT
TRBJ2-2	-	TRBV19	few	CASRPRWGSGELFF	TGTGCCAGCCGCCCGCGCTGGGGCTCCGGGGAGCTGTTTTTT
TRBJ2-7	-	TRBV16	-	CASSQLQGAAEQYF	TGTGCCAGCAGCCAATTACAGGGCGCGGCGGAGCAGTACTTC
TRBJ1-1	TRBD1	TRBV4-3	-	CASSQLQGANTEAFF	TGCGCCAGCAGCCAACTACAGGGGGCGAACACTGAAGCTTTCTTT